A single sample is the source of the 5 T cell receptor beta chains below, sequenced in a study of human T cells and chemical hapten exposure. TCRdb reprocessed the RACE reads with MiXCR, giving one entry per CDR3 protein. The sample holds about 340,000 distinct CDR3 sequences, approximately 6.3% seen once. Time point given: patch test 1, 2 weeks after DPC sensitization. Specified treatment: therapeutic diphenylcyclopropenone sensitization with weekly scalp DPC. The specimen was whole blood, collected in connection with sensitization to the hapten diphenylcyclopropenone (DPC). The receptors were gathered from a woman under 30 with alopecia areata. Some clones in this sample may be carry-over from other donors' samples.

This clonotype was seen many times. This chain uses TRBV5-6 with TRBJ2-1; 7 nucleotides line up with TRBD1. Germline lookup yields CDR1 SGHDT and CDR2 YYEEEE. Trimming took 4 bases from V and 0 from J; bases not matched to a gene: 10. The CDR3 has 17 residues. CDR3 amino acids: CASSRRTGALSYNEQFF. The CDR3 region has the DNA TGTGCCAGCAGCAGACGAACAGGGGCCCTCTCCTACAATGAGCAGTTCTTC.

This clonotype was counted between two and nine times. This rearrangement joins TRBV5-1 to TRBJ2-1; TRBD2 might be the D (6 bases). V lost 4 bases to trimming and J lost 4 bases, with 24 bases between them. The CDR3 totals 18 residues. Germline V gene lookup returns CDR1 SGHRS and CDR2 YFSETQ. In DNA form, the CDR3 reads TGCGCCAGCAGCCTACCTTTTTTTAGGGCGGGGCAATACAATGAGCAGTTCTTC. Its translation: CASSLPFFRAGQYNEQFF.

This clonotype was detected a few times. The V call is TRBV7-2, the J call TRBJ2-3; D call uncertain. The CDR3 is 14 residues long. Per the germline V gene, CDR1 is SGHTA and CDR2 is FQGNSA. The V end was cut by 3 bases, the J end by 4 bases, with 11 bases between. The CDR3 loop reads CASSLLNRPDTQYF. The CDR3 nucleotides are TGTGCCAGCAGCTTGCTCAATAGGCCAGATACGCAGTATTTT.

This clonotype was detected only a few times. The rearrangement joins TRBV6-5 to TRBJ1-6, with 8 bases lining up with TRBD1. The CDR3 consists of 16 residues. Germline V gene lookup returns CDR1 MNHEY and CDR2 SVGAGI. The trim removed 6 bases at V and 2 bases at J, leaving 6 bases unmatched. CDR3 region: CASSLTGDTYNSPLHF. In DNA, the CDR3 is TGTGCCAGCAGCTTGACAGGGGACACCTATAATTCACCCCTCCACTTT.

This clonotype was detected a few times. This chain uses TRBV2 with TRBJ2-2, with 10 bases identical to TRBD2. The CDR3 is made up of 15 amino acids. The ends lost 6 bases at V and 6 bases at J; junction bases unmatched: 7. CDR1 is SNHLY, CDR2 FYNNEI, per germline. This CDR3 reads CASSRASGGAGELFF. DNA for the CDR3: TGTGCCAGCAGCCGCGCAAGCGGGGGGGCCGGGGAGCTGTTTTTT.